This T cell receptor beta chain originates from a study of tumor and adjacent non-tumor tissue in lung cancer. Across the study: Patients were aged roughly 30 to 76, fewer than twelve men and 5 women, stage I to III.

Study findings and constraints: In normal lung, the top 100 clones were significantly more dominant than in tumor.

TCRbeta libraries were built with three rounds of nested PCR, modified from ARM-PCR. TCRdb re-called the multiplex PCR reads with MiXCR, one entry per CDR3 protein. In the table there are some 78,000 distinct CDR3 sequences, 75% to 90% of which are singletons. No cell sorting was done before RNA was extracted from the tissue. Donors were chemotherapy-naive, newly diagnosed lung cancer surgical patients in China, August–November 2014. This CDR3 has 15 residues. Germline V gene data show CDR1 as MGHRA and CDR2 as YSYEKL. Trimming took off 7 bases at V and 9 bases at J, with 21 bases between the two ends. About this clonotype itself: Its antigen is unidentified.

This rearrangement joins TRBV4-1 to TRBJ2-2; D possibly corresponds to TRBD2 (5 bases). The sample was lung tumor tissue. The origin of this receptor is a woman aged 50 to 65 with non-small cell lung cancer. CDR3 in amino acids: CASNKLLDSHRELFF. The CDR3 DNA reads as TGCGCCAGCAACAAGTTACTAGATTCGCATCGGGAGCTGTTTTTT.